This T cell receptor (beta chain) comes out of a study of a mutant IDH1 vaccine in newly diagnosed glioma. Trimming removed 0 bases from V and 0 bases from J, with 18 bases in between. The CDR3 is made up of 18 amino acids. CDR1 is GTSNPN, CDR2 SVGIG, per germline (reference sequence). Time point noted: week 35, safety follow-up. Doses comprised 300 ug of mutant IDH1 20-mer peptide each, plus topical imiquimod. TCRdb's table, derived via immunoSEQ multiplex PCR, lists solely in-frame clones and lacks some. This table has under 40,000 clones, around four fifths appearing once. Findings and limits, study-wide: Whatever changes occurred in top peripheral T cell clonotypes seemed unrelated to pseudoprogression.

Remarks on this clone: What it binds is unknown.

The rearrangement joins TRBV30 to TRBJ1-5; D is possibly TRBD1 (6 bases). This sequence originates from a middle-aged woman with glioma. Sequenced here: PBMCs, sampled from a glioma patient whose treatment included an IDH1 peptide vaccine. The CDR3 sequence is CAWSVDRMVGDSNQPQHF. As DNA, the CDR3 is TGTGCCTGGAGTGTAGACAGGATGGTGGGCGATAGCAATCAGCCCCAGCATTTT.